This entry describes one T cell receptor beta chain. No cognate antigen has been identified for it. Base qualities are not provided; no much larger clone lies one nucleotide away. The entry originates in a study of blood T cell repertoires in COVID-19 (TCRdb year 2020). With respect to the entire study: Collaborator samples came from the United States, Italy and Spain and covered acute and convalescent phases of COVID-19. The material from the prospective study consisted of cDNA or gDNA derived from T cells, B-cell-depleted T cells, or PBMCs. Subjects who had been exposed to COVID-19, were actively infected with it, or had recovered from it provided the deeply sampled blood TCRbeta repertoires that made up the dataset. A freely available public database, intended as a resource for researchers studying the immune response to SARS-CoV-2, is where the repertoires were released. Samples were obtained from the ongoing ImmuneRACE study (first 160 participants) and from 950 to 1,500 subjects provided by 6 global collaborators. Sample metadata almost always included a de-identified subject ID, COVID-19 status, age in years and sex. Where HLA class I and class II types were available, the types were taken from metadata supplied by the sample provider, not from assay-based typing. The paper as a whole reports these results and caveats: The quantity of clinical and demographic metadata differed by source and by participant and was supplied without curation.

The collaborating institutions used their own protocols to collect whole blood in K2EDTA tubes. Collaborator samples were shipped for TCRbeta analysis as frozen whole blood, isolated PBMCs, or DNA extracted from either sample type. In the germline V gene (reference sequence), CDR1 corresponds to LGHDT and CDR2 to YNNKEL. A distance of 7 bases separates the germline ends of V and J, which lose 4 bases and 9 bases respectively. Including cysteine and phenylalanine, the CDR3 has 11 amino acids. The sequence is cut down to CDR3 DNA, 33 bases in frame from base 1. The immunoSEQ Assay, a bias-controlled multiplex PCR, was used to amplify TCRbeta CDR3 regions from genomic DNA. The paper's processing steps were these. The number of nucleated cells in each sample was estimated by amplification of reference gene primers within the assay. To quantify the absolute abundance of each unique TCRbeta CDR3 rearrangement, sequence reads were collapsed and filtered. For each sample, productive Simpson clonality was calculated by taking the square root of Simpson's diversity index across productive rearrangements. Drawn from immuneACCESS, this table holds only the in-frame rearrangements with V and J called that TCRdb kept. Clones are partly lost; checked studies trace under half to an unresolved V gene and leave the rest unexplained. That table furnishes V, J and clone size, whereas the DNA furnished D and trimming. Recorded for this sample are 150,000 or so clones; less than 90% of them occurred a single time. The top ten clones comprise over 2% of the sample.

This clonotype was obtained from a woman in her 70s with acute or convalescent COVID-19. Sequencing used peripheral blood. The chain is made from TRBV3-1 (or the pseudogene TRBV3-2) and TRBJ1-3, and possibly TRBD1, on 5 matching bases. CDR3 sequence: CASSPGGTIYF. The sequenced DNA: TGTGCCAGCAGCCCCGGGGGCACCATATATTTT.